This T cell receptor beta chain was found in a study of shared clonotypes between healthy human individuals. Study-wide findings and caveats: The researchers took only blood, and tissue repertoires probably look different.

Every immunoSEQ plate was one replicate of a subset's evenly spread DNA. The method was immunoSEQ multiplex PCR; TCRdb's version includes in-frame clones alone and lacks a portion of them. Of nearly 500,000 clones listed, about three quarters are singletons. About this clone itself: The target antigen is unknown.

Trimming stripped 0 bases from V and 1 base from J, with 12 bases between. Germline CDR1 LNHNV, CDR2 YYDKDF (reference sequence). The CDR3 is made up of 16 amino acids. Each donor was a Caucasian adult residing in Nashville, Tennessee. The chain joins TRBV15 to TRBJ1-1; maybe TRBD1 (6 bases). Sequenced material: PBMCs. The sequence derives from a woman in her thirties or forties in good health. Some clones in this sample may be carry-over from other donors' samples. CDR3 residues: CATSRDAGQRNTEAFF. CDR3 DNA: TGTGCCACCAGCAGAGATGCGGGACAAAGGAACACTGAAGCTTTCTTT.